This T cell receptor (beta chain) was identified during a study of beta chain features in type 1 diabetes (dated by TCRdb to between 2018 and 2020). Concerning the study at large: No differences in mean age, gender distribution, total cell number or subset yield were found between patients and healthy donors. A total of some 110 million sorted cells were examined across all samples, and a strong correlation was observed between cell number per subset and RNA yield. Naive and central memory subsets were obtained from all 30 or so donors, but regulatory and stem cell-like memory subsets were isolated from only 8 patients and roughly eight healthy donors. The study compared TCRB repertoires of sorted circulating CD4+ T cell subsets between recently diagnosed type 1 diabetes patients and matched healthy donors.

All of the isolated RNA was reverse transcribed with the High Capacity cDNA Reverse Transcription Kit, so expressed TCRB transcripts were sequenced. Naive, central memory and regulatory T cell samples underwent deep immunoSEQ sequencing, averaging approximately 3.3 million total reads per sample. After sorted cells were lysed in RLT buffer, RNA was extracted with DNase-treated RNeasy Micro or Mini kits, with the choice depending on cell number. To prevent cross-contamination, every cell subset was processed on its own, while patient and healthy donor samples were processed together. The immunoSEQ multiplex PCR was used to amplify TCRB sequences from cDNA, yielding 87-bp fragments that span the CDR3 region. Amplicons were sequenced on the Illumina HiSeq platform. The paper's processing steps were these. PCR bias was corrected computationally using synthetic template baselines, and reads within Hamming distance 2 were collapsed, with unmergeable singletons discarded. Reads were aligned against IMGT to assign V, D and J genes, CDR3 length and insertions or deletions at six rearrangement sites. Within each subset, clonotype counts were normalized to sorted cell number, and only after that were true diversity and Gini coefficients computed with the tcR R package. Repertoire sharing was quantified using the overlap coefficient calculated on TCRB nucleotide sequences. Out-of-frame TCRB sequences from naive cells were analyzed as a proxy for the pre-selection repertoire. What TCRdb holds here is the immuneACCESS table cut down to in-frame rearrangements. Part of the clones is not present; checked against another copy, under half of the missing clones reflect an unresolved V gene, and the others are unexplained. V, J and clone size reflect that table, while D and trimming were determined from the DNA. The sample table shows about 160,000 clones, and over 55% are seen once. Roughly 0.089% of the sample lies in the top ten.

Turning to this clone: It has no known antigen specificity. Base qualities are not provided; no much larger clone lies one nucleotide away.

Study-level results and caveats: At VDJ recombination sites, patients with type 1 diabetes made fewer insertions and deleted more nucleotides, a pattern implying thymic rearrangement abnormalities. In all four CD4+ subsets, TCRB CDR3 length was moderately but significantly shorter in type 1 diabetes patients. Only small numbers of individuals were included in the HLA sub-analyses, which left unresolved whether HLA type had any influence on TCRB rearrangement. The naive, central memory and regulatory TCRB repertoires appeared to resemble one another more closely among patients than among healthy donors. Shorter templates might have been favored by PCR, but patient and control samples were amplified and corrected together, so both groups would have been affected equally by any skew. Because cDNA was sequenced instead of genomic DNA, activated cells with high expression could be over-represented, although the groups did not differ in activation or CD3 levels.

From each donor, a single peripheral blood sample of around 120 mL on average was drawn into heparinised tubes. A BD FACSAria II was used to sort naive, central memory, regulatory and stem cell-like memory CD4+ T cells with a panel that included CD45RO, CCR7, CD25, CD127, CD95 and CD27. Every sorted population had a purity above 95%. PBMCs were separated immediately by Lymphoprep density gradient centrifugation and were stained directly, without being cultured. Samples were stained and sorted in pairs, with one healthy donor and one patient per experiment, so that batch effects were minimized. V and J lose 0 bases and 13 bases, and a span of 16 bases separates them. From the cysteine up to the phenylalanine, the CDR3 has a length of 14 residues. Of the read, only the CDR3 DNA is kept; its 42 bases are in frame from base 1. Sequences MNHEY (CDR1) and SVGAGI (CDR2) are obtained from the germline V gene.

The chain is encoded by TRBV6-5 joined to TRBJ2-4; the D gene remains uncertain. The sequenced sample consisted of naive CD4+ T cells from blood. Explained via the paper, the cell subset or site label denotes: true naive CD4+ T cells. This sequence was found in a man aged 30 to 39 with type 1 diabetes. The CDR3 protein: CASSYSAFGYIQYF. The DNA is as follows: TGTGCCAGCAGTTACTCAGCATTTGGTTATATCCAGTACTTC.